Following are 16 T cell receptor beta chains from one sample sequenced in a study of T cell responses to AZD1222 COVID-19 vaccine. Clones were read by immunoSEQ multiplex PCR, and TCRdb kept only the in-frame ones, dropping some. This sample carries 80,000 to 100,000 clones, over 80% of them seen once, and the ten largest clones take more than 9%. This specimen was peripheral blood, taken 28 days after the second AZD1222 dose. The source of these receptors is an adult who received the AZD1222 COVID-19 vaccine.

The V and J genes are TRBV29-1 and TRBJ2-5; 9 positions agree with TRBD2. CDR3 length: 14 residues. Germline V CDR1 and CDR2: SQVTM, ANQGSEA. V shed 1 base, J shed 2 bases, and the junction held 2 bases outside the gene matches. CDR3 nucleotides: TGCAGCGTTGAAGTTAGCGGGGGTCAAGAGACCCAGTACTTC. It yields the protein CSVEVSGGQETQYF.

There are a few counts of this clone. The chain couples TRBV4-1 to TRBJ1-2; D is undetermined. Per the germline V gene, CDR1 is MGHRA and CDR2 is YSYEKL. V dropped 0 bases and J dropped 4 bases, with 9 bases sitting between them. This CDR3 has 14 residues. The CDR3 nucleotides read TGCGCCAGCAGCCAAGATGAGGATCCCTATGGCTACACCTTC. Its translation is CASSQDEDPYGYTF.

V gene TRBV15 combines with J gene TRBJ2-5; possibly TRBD1 or TRBD2 for D (6 bases each). The CDR3 totals 16 residues. The V and J ends lost 4 bases and 0 bases respectively, with 15 bases between them. Germline CDR1 is LNHNV and CDR2 is YYDKDF (reference sequence). The CDR3 spells CATSTPGAGNQETQYF. CDR3 sequence (DNA): TGTGCCACCAGCACCCCAGGGGCGGGGAACCAAGAGACCCAGTACTTC.

The chain combines TRBV5-5 with TRBJ2-7, with a tentative D call TRBD1 (6 bases). CDR3 length equals 14 residues. Deletions cut 3 bases from V and 4 bases from J, with 14 bases between. CDR1 and CDR2 (germline): SGHKS, YYEKEE (reference sequence). The CDR3 nucleotides read TGTGCCAGCAGCTCACAACAGGGTTCGTACGAGCAGTACTTC. Encoded protein: CASSSQQGSYEQYF.

The J gene is TRBJ2-1, the V gene TRBV4-1; D not certain. Trimming removed 2 bases from V and 4 bases from J, with 15 bases in between. In germline, CDR1 is MGHRA, CDR2 YSYEKL. This CDR3 spans 16 amino acids. The CDR3: CASSQWGQEVYNEQFF. CDR3 nucleotide sequence: TGCGCCAGCAGCCAATGGGGTCAAGAAGTTTACAATGAGCAGTTCTTC.

This clone was observed a few times. The CDR3 region is CASSKQGVTDTQYF. CDR3 in DNA: TGTGCCAGTAGTAAACAGGGGGTCACAGATACGCAGTATTTT. The chain links TRBV19 to TRBJ2-3, with 8 bases fitting TRBD1. Per the germline V gene, CDR1 is LNHDA and CDR2 is SQIVND (reference sequence). Unmatched junction bases numbered 2, after V lost 4 bases and J lost 2 bases. This CDR3 has 14 amino acids.

The chain couples TRBV3-1 (or the pseudogene TRBV3-2) to TRBJ1-2; D unresolved. Germline V gene sequence: CDR1 LGHDT, CDR2 YNNKEL (reference sequence). There are 12 residues in the CDR3. The V and J ends lost 10 bases and 6 bases respectively, with 15 bases between them. CDR3 DNA sequence: TGTGCCACAAATGGCCCCCTCCATGGCTACACCTTC. It encodes CATNGPLHGYTF.

The V and J genes are TRBV29-1 and TRBJ1-1; D is ambiguous. CDR3 length: 14 amino acids. Trimming shortened V by 4 bases and J by 1 base, and 13 bases separated the two germline ends. Germline V lookup: CDR1 SQVTM, CDR2 ANQGSEA. This CDR3 is CSVGARVGNTEAFF. The CDR3 bases are TGCAGCGTTGGTGCTCGTGTCGGGAACACTGAAGCTTTCTTT.

This rearrangement joins TRBV7-2 to TRBJ1-6; the D is unclear. V was trimmed by 5 bases and J by 9 bases, leaving 17 bases between them. CDR3 length: 15 residues. CDR1 and CDR2 from the germline V gene are SGHTA and FQGNSA. CDR3 in amino acids: CASSPEFQESSPLHF. In DNA, the CDR3 is TGTGCCAGCAGCCCAGAGTTCCAGGAATCTTCACCCCTCCACTTT.

The chain combines TRBV2 with TRBJ2-1; TRBD2 aligns across 7 bases. This CDR3 spans 17 amino acids. J gave up 0 bases and V 3 bases, and 8 bases lay outside the gene matches. Germline V lookup: CDR1 SNHLY, CDR2 FYNNEI. The CDR3 region is CASSDLLGGFSYNEQFF. In DNA form, the CDR3 reads TGTGCCAGCAGTGACCTTTTGGGGGGGTTCTCCTACAATGAGCAGTTCTTC.

The chain has TRBV18 and TRBJ2-7; 10 positions match TRBD2. The trim removed 0 bases at V and 4 bases at J, leaving 3 bases unmatched. The germline gives CDR1 KGHSH, CDR2 LQKENI. This CDR3 is 15 amino acids long. The DNA for the CDR3 is TGTGCCAGCTCACCACCGGCTAGCGGGAGTTACGAGCAGTACTTC. Translating gives CASSPPASGSYEQYF.

V gene TRBV19 combines with J gene TRBJ1-2; D is perhaps TRBD1 (5 bases). The CDR3 sequence is 12 residues long. V was trimmed by 3 bases and J by 8 bases, leaving 10 bases between them. Germline CDR1 and CDR2: LNHDA and SQIVND (reference sequence). Written as DNA, the CDR3 is TGTGCCAGTAGTATCTGGGGGGACGGCTACACCTTC. Encoded protein: CASSIWGDGYTF.

The genes are TRBV5-5 and TRBJ2-2; TRBD2 matches 13 bases. This CDR3 is 17 amino acids long. Germline V gene data show CDR1 as SGHKS and CDR2 as YYEKEE (reference sequence). The V and J ends lost 0 bases and 7 bases, in that order; junction bases with no gene match: 6. The CDR3 DNA sequence: TGTGCCAGCAGCTTGGCCACGACTAGCGGGGGGCACGGGGAGCTGTTTTTT. Its translation is CASSLATTSGGHGELFF.

The genes are TRBV19 and TRBJ2-5, with 12 bases lining up with TRBD2. Trimming took 5 bases from V and 5 from J; bases not matched to a gene: 9. Germline CDR1 LNHDA, CDR2 SQIVND (reference sequence). This CDR3 is 16 amino acids long. CDR3 sequence reads: CASSRATSGGSETQYF. CDR3 nucleotides: TGTGCCAGTAGTCGAGCGACTAGCGGGGGATCGGAGACCCAGTACTTC.

This clone has only a few counts. The rearrangement joins TRBV27 to TRBJ1-5; 9 bases map to TRBD1. CDR3 length equals 17 residues. The V and J ends lost 6 bases and 7 bases, in that order; junction bases with no gene match: 16. Looked up from germline, CDR1 is MNHEY and CDR2 is SMNVEV (reference sequence). CDR3: CASSPEGAQGARQPQHF. The CDR3 DNA sequence: TGTGCCAGCAGCCCCGAGGGGGCACAGGGGGCGAGGCAGCCCCAGCATTTT.

The chain uses TRBV18 and TRBJ2-2; 9 positions match TRBD2. Germline V CDR1 and CDR2: KGHSH, LQKENI. This CDR3 region has 16 residues. V was clipped by 4 bases and J by 6 bases; unmatched bases: 9. The CDR3 protein is CASSLSSAGGPGELFF. CDR3 DNA sequence: TGTGCCAGCTCACTCTCCTCGGCGGGAGGGCCCGGGGAGCTGTTTTTT.